This is a list of T cell receptor beta chains from one sample in a study of cytomegalovirus exposure and HLA in healthy donors. TCRdb's copy holds only in-frame clones and misses some; the assay was immunoSEQ multiplex PCR. There are about 220,000 clones in the sample; around 90% occur only once, and roughly 1% lies in the top ten. The sequenced material came from PBMCs. These receptors originate from a woman in her late teens or twenties in good health and CMV-seronegative. Both conserved end residues are part of each CDR3.

J: TRBJ2-7; V: TRBV7-8; CDR3: CASSLVLGLAGGLNEQYF
J: TRBJ2-5; V: TRBV6-1; CDR3: CASSVPEGRETQYF
J: TRBJ2-3; V: TRBV11-2; CDR3: CASSPTWEWGLDYTDTQYF
J: TRBJ2-2; V: TRBV5-1; CDR3: CASSSKTGGANGELFF
J: TRBJ2-1; V: TRBV5-1; CDR3: CASSLHSGARYNEQFF
J: TRBJ2-2; V: TRBV5-1; CDR3: CASTPDRAGTGELFF
J: TRBJ2-1; V: TRBV30; CDR3: CAWSVRTSGRANEQFF
J: TRBJ1-1; V: TRBV10-3; CDR3: CAISEAGDLTEAFF
J: TRBJ2-3; V: TRBV27; CDR3: CAGLAGGGVGTDTQYF
J: TRBJ1-1; V: TRBV27; CDR3: CASSPQPGTEAFF
J: TRBJ1-3; V: TRBV30; CDR3: CAWNGAVSGNTIYF
J: TRBJ2-7; V: TRBV5-4; CDR3: CASSLDSGRSSYEQYF
J: TRBJ1-1; V: TRBV28; CDR3: CASSLLKIKTGGTAFF
J: TRBJ2-3; V: TRBV5-1; CDR3: CATAGQPTDTQYF
J: TRBJ2-7; V: TRBV5-1; CDR3: CASSSTQDYEQYF
J: TRBJ1-1; V: TRBV27; CDR3: CASSLSRPGNEAFF
J: TRBJ2-3; V: TRBV18; CDR3: CASSPQGSSPDTQYF
J: TRBJ1-6; V: TRBV5-4; CDR3: CASSFRGGNSPLHF
J: TRBJ2-7; V: TRBV28; CDR3: CASSHRTGSSEQYF
J: TRBJ2-1; V: TRBV9; CDR3: CASSVDVGGISYNEQFF
J: TRBJ1-1; V: TRBV2; CDR3: CASILRRLQETEAFF
J: TRBJ2-6; V: TRBV9; CDR3: CASSVYETGVGANVLTF
J: TRBJ2-7; V: TRBV27; CDR3: CASSTRLAASYEQYF
J: TRBJ2-2; V: TRBV5-1; CDR3: CASSLEVAGAAGELFF
J: TRBJ1-1; V: TRBV6-6; CDR3: CASSPPDTEAFF
J: TRBJ1-2; V: TRBV27; CDR3: CASTSRTGVGSGYTF
J: TRBJ1-2; V: TRBV29-1; CDR3: CSGRDTQRGGYTF
J: TRBJ2-1; V: TRBV20-1; CDR3: CSGLGYEQFF
J: TRBJ1-1; V: TRBV27; CDR3: CASSLQGQNTEAFF
J: TRBJ2-3; V: TRBV13; CDR3: CASSPRTSGGTDTQYF
J: TRBJ2-7; V: TRBV10-1; CDR3: CASSFSGTYEQYF
J: TRBJ1-1; V: TRBV6-5; CDR3: CASSYGPRGRYTEAFF
J: TRBJ2-1; V: TRBV5-1; CDR3: CASSFTSVDNNEQFF
J: TRBJ2-5; V: TRBV7-3; CDR3: CASQTWAGQETQYF
J: TRBJ2-7; V: TRBV6-5; CDR3: CASSYRSGRDEQYF
J: TRBJ1-2; V: TRBV30; CDR3: CAFRQPYGYTF
J: TRBJ2-7; V: TRBV7-3; CDR3: CASSLTGIASEQYF
J: TRBJ1-5; V: TRBV16; CDR3: CASSQFGGSQPQHF
J: TRBJ2-2; V: TRBV5-1; CDR3: CASSGTFNTGELFF
J: TRBJ2-3; V: TRBV4-2; CDR3: CASSQAGRDADTQYF
J: TRBJ1-3; V: TRBV28; CDR3: CASSFSGGSGNTIYF
J: TRBJ2-7; V: TRBV7-2; CDR3: CASNRDTAKSGEQYF
J: TRBJ2-7; V: TRBV29-1; CDR3: CSAEGDAGRGYEQYF
J: TRBJ1-1; V: TRBV29-1; CDR3: CSVDRMNTEAFF
J: TRBJ2-1; V: TRBV5-1; CDR3: CASSRDSSSYNEQFF
J: TRBJ1-1; V: TRBV27; CDR3: CASSQGQGYTEAFF
J: TRBJ1-2; V: TRBV5-5; CDR3: CASSPGQGALVYGYTF
J: TRBJ1-1; V: TRBV6-6; CDR3: CAVQGAVEAFF
J: TRBJ1-3; V: TRBV6-1; CDR3: CASSPGLGSGNTIYF
J: TRBJ1-3; V: TRBV28; CDR3: CASRGGDLSGNTIYF